Listed below are T cell receptor beta chains from one sample, sequenced in a study of post-analysis software for immune sequencing data. Each CDR3 protein gets one entry after TCRdb re-called the PCR reads with MiXCR. The sample includes more than 500,000 distinct CDR3 sequences, under 40% of them seen just once. Material: blood. The receptors derive from a girl aged 2-17 years with multiple sclerosis. The CDR3 runs from the conserved cysteine through the conserved F or W. The D gene is left open where the match is weak. Some rows mark clone size as missing; the rest say once, few, many or name a class of expanded clone.

TRBV5-1	few	TRBD2	TRBJ2-1	TGCGCCAGCAGCCCCCCGGTAACTAGCGGCGATTTGTCCTACAATGAGCAGTTCTTC	CASSPPVTSGDLSYNEQFF
TRBV20-1	few	-	TRBJ2-7	TGCAGTGCTACACGCTACGAGCAGTACTTC	CSATRYEQYF
TRBV6-6	-	-	TRBJ1-1	TGTGCCAGCAGTTTCTCCTTAGGTTATGAAGCTTTCTTT	CASSFSLGYEAFF
TRBV24-1	-	-	TRBJ2-1	TGTGCCACCAGTGAGGGGTTGGGAAACTACAATGAGCAGTTCTTC	CATSEGLGNYNEQFF
TRBV14	few	-	TRBJ2-1	TGTGCCAGCAGCCAACGGGGTAGCTCCTACAATGAGCAGTTCTTC	CASSQRGSSYNEQFF
TRBV3-1	-	TRBD1	TRBJ1-6	TGTGCCAGCAGCCAAGGGACAGGCTATAATTCACCCCTCCACTTT	CASSQGTGYNSPLHF
TRBV5-1	few	TRBD1	TRBJ2-5	TGCGCCAGCAGCCGGGACAGGGCGGTTTCAGAGACCCAGTACTTC	CASSRDRAVSETQYF
TRBV5-6	-	-	TRBJ1-1	TGTGCCAGCAGCTTTACCCGTTGGGCTGAAGCTTTCTTT	CASSFTRWAEAFF
TRBV29-1	few	-	TRBJ1-2	TGCAGCGTCGCGAAAGACAGCCCCTATGGCTACACCTTC	CSVAKDSPYGYTF
TRBV5-1	few	-	TRBJ1-4	TGCGCCAGCAGCGACAGTGCAACTAATGAAAAACTGTTTTTT	CASSDSATNEKLFF
TRBV6-2/TRBV6-3	few	-	TRBJ2-2	TGTGCCAGCAGTCCCATCCTAGCTTGGCCCGGGGAGCTGTTTTTT	CASSPILAWPGELFF
TRBV15	few	-	TRBJ2-5	TGTGCCACCAGCAGATGGGGGAGACAAGAGACCCAGTACTTC	CATSRWGRQETQYF
TRBV5-6	-	-	TRBJ2-1	TGTGCCAGCAGCTTGGACTATAACAATGAGCAGTTCTTC	CASSLDYNNEQFF
TRBV24-1	once	-	TRBJ1-5	TGTGCCACCAGTGCCGGGACGGGTGGCAATCAGCCCCAGCATTTT	CATSAGTGGNQPQHF
TRBV13	-	TRBD2	TRBJ2-3	TGTGCCAGCAGCTTACGCCCCCTAGCGGGAGGAACGGATACGCAGTATTTT	CASSLRPLAGGTDTQYF
TRBV7-3	-	-	TRBJ2-1	TGTGTCAGCAGCTCCCCCGGACATTACAATGAGCAGTTCTTC	CVSSSPGHYNEQFF
TRBV10-2	-	-	TRBJ1-1	TGCGCCAGCAGTGCTCCGAACACTGAAGCTTTCTTT	CASSAPNTEAFF
TRBV7-9	-	-	TRBJ1-2	TGTGCCAGCAGCTTACGCGCCGACTATGGCTACACCTTC	CASSLRADYGYTF
TRBV6-5	-	-	TRBJ2-5	TGTGCCAGCAGTCCCGAGGGCACAGGTGCAAGAAAGACCCAGTACTTC	CASSPEGTGARKTQYF
TRBV5-1	few	-	TRBJ2-7	TGCGCCAGCAGCAACCAGCGCTCCGAGCAGTACTTC	CASSNQRSEQYF
TRBV15	few	-	TRBJ1-5	TGTGCCACCAGCAGAGTACCCGGGGATAGCAATCAGCCCCAGCATTTT	CATSRVPGDSNQPQHF
TRBV12-3/TRBV12-4	-	-	TRBJ2-5	TGTGCCAGCAGTTTCCTGGGGGAGGAGACCCAGTACTTC	CASSFLGEETQYF
TRBV6-6	-	TRBD1	TRBJ1-4	TGTGCCAGCAGTTACGTTCCGGGACAGGGGAACGAAAAACTGTTTTTT	CASSYVPGQGNEKLFF
TRBV15	few	-	TRBJ2-1	TGTGCCACCAGCAGAGATGCAGGGAGTACCTACAATGAGCAGTTCTTC	CATSRDAGSTYNEQFF
TRBV12-3/TRBV12-4	few	-	TRBJ2-3	TGTGCCAGCGGACCGGGGGCCACCACAGATACGCAGTATTTT	CASGPGATTDTQYF
TRBV7-9	few	-	TRBJ1-4	TGTGCCAGCAGCTTCATGAGTGCAACTAATGAAAAACTGTTTTTT	CASSFMSATNEKLFF
TRBV18	-	-	TRBJ1-4	TGTGCCAGCTCACCACTTGGCCAGGCCTTAACTAATGAAAAACTGTTTTTT	CASSPLGQALTNEKLFF
TRBV29-1	-	-	TRBJ2-1	TGCAGCGTTGCGGGACTCCCCCGCGATGAGCAGTTCTTC	CSVAGLPRDEQFF
TRBV5-1	-	TRBD2	TRBJ2-1	TGCGCCAGCAGTCGGGGGGGCCGGGTTGAGCAGTTCTTC	CASSRGGRVEQFF
TRBV7-9	few	TRBD1	TRBJ2-7	TGTGCCAGCAGCCTGACAGGGGCGGAAACCTACGAGCAGTACTTC	CASSLTGAETYEQYF
TRBV20-1	-	-	TRBJ2-7	TGCAGTGCTAGGCCTAACGGGGTCTACGAGCAGTACTTC	CSARPNGVYEQYF
TRBV3-1	-	-	TRBJ2-3	TGTGCCAGCAGCCAAGGGCTGGACCACACAGATACGCAGTATTTT	CASSQGLDHTDTQYF
TRBV7-9	-	-	TRBJ2-7	TGTGCCAGCGGCTACCCGCCCAGTTACGAGCAGTACTTC	CASGYPPSYEQYF
TRBV29-1	many	-	TRBJ2-5	TGCAGCGTTGGAGGGGCAGAAGTGACCCAGTACTTC	CSVGGAEVTQYF
TRBV5-1	-	-	TRBJ1-1	TGCGCCAGCAGCTTGATAACAGATTACATGAACACTGAAGCTTTCTTT	CASSLITDYMNTEAFF